This TCR beta chain was captured by sequencing in a study of T cell responses to AZD1222 COVID-19 vaccine. Whole-study results and caveats: In all cases, repertoires were sampled only after the peak T cell response. Rises in breadth and depth of Spike-specific TCRs came after two AZD1222 doses. Reports indicate that nearly half of spike-specific TCRs are directed at unmutated variant regions.

Concerning this clone: Its target is not known.

The method was immunoSEQ multiplex PCR; TCRdb's version includes in-frame clones alone and lacks a portion of them. The sample shows 150,000 to 200,000 clones, 90% to 95% of them seen only once. The clonotype was recovered from an adult in good health. This specimen was peripheral blood, taken on day 0 of AZD1222 vaccination.

The CDR3 is CASSLFLAGMQETQYF. For the CDR3, the DNA is TGTGCCAGCAGCTTATTCCTGGCAGGGATGCAGGAGACCCAGTACTTC. The chain has TRBV7-2 and TRBJ2-5; tentatively, D is TRBD1 (5 bases). Germline V gene data show CDR1 as SGHTA and CDR2 as FQGNSA. The CDR3 is 16 amino acids. With 2 bases removed from V and 5 bases from J, the gap between germline ends came to 18 bases.